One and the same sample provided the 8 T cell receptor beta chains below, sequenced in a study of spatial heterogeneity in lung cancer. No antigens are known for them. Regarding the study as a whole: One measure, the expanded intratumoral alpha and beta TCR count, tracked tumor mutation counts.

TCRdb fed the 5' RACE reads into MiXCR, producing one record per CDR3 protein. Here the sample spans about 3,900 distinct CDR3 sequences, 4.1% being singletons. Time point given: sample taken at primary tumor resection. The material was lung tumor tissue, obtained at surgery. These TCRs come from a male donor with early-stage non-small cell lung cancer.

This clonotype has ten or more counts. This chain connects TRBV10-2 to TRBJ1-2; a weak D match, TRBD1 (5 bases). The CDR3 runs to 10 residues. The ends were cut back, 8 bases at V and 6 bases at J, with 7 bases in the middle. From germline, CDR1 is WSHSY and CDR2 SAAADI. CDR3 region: CASGGDGYTF. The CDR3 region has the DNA TGCGCCAGCGGGGGTGATGGCTACACCTTC.

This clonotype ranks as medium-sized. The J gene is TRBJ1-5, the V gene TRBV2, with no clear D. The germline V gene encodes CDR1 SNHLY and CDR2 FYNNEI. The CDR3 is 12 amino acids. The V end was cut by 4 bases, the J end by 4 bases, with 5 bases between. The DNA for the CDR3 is TGTGCCAGCAGTGGGGGAAATCAGCCCCAGCATTTT. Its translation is CASSGGNQPQHF.

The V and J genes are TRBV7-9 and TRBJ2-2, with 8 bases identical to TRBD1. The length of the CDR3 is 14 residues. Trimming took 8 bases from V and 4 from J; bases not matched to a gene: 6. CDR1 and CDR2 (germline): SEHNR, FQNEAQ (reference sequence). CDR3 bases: TGTGCCAGCGGGCAGGGGGCGAGCACCGGGGAGCTGTTTTTT. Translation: CASGQGASTGELFF.

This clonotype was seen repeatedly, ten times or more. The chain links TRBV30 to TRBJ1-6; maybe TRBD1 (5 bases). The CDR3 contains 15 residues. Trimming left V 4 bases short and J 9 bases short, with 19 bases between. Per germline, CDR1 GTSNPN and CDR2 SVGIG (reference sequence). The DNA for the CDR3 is TGTGCCTGGACCTCCCGGGACCCATGGGGTTCACCCCTCCACTTT. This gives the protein CAWTSRDPWGSPLHF.

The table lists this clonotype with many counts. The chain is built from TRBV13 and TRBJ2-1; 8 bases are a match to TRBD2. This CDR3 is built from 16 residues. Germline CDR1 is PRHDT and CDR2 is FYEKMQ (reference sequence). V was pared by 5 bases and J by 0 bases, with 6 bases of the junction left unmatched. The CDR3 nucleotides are TGTGCCAGCAGCCGTCGGGGGGGTAGCTCCTACAATGAGCAGTTCTTC. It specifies CASSRRGGSSYNEQFF.

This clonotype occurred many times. CDR3: CASSPPHGGLSGYTF. CDR3 in DNA: TGTGCCAGCAGTCCCCCCCATGGGGGGCTAAGTGGCTACACCTTC. The genes are TRBV6-6 and TRBJ1-2; a weak D match, TRBD1 (6 bases). From germline, CDR1 is MNHNY and CDR2 SVGAGI (reference sequence). Trimming took 5 bases from V and 7 from J, leaving 20 bases between them. The CDR3 totals 15 residues.

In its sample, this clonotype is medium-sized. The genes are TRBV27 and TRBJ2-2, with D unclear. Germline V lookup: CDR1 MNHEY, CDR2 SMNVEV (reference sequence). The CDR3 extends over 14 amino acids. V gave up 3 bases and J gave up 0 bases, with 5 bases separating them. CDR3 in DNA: TGTGCCAGCAGTTTTAGTCCGAACACCGGGGAGCTGTTTTTT. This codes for CASSFSPNTGELFF.

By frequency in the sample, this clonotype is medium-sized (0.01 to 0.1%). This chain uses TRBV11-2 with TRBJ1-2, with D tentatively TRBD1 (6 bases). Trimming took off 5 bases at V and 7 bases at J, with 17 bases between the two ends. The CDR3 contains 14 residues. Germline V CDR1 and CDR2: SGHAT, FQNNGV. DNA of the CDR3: TGTGCCAGCAGCCCTAAACAGGGAGAGGGTGGCTACACCTTC. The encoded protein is CASSPKQGEGGYTF.